The text below deals with one TCR beta chain. Its antigen is unknown. The assay was immunoSEQ multiplex PCR, and TCRdb's table has in-frame clones only and misses some. This table holds around 190,000 clones, roughly 88% found once. The data were obtained in a study of T cell responses to AZD1222 COVID-19 vaccine. General study points: Nearly half of spike-specific TCRs reportedly go after variant regions that carry no mutations. With two AZD1222 doses given, Spike-specific TCR breadth and depth both rose.

The CDR3 has 18 amino acids. V gave up 0 bases and J gave up 2 bases, with 17 bases separating them. Germline values: CDR1 MGHRA, CDR2 YSYEKL. The specimen was peripheral blood, collected on day 0 of AZD1222 vaccination. The genes are TRBV4-1 and TRBJ1-5; the D is unclear. The receptor was derived from an adult in good health. The CDR3 protein is CASSQDHGGVKGNQPQHF. The CDR3 DNA follows: TGCGCCAGCAGCCAAGATCACGGTGGGGTGAAGGGCAATCAGCCCCAGCATTTT.